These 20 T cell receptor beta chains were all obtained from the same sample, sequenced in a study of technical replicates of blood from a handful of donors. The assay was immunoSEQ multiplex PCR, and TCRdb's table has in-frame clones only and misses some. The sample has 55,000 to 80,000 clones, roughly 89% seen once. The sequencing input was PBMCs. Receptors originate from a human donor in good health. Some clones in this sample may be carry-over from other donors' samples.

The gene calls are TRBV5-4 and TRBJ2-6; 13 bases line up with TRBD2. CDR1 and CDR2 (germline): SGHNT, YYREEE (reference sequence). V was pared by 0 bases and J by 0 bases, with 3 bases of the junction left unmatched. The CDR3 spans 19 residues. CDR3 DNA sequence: TGTGCCAGCAGCTTGGGACTAGCGGGGGGCCGCTCTGGGGCCAACGTCCTGACTTTC. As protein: CASSLGLAGGRSGANVLTF.

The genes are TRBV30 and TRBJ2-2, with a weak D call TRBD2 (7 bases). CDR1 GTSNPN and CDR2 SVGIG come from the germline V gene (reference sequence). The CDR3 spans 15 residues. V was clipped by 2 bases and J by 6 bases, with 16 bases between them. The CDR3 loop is CAWSRGEGLAGELFF. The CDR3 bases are TGTGCCTGGAGTAGGGGGGAGGGCCTTGCCGGGGAGCTGTTTTTT.

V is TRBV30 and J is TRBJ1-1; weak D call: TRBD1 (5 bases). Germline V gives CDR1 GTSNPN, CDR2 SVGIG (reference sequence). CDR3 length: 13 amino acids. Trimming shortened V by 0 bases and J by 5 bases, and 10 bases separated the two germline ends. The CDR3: CAWSVQVRTEAFF. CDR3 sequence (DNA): TGTGCCTGGAGTGTACAGGTGAGAACTGAAGCTTTCTTT.

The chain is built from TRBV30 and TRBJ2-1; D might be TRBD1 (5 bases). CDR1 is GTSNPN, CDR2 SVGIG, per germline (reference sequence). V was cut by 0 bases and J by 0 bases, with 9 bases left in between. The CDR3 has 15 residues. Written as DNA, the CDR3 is TGTGCCTGGAGTGTAGGGGCGAGCTCCTACAATGAGCAGTTCTTC. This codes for CAWSVGASSYNEQFF.

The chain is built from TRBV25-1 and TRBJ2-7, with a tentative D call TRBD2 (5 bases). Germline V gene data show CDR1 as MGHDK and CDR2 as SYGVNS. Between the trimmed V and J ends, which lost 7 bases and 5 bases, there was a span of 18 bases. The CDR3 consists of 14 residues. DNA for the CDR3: TGTGCCAGCACCCGGGGAGTTAGGAAGGACGAGCAGTACTTC. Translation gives CASTRGVRKDEQYF.

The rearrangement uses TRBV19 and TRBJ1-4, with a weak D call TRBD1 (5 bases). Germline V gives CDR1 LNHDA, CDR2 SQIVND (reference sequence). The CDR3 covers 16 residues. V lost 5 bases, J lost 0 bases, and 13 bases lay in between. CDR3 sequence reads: CASSSQSTATNEKLFF. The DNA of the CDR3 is TGTGCCAGTAGTTCGCAATCGACAGCAACTAATGAAAAACTGTTTTTT.

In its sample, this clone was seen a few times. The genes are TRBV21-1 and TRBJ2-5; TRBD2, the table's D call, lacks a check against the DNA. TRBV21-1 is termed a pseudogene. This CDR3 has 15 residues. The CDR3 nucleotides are TGTGCCAGCAGCAAACAGACTAGCGGGGAAGAGACCCAGTACTTC. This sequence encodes CASSKQTSGEETQYF.

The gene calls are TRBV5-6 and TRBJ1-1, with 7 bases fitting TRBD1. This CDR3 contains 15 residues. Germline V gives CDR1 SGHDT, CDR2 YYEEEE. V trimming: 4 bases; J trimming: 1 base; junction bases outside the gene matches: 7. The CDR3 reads CASSTPGQKNTEAFF. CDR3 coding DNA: TGTGCCAGCAGCACTCCGGGACAGAAGAACACTGAAGCTTTCTTT.

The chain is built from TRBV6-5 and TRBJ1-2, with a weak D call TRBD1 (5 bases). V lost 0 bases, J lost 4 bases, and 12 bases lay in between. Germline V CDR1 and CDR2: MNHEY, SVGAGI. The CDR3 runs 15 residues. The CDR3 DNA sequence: TGTGCCAGCAGTTACTCGGGGACGGGGGGCTATGGCTACACCTTC. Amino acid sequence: CASSYSGTGGYGYTF.

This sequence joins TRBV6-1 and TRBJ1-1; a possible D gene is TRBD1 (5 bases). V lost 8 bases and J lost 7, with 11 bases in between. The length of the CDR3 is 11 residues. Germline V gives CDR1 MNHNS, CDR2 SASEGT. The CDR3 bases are TGTGCCAGCCTCGGCACAGGTGAAGCTTTCTTT. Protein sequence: CASLGTGEAFF.

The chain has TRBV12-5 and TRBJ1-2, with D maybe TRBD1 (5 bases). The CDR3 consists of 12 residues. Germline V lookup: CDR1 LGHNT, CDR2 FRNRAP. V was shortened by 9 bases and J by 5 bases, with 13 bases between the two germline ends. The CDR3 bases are TGTGCTAGCCTCTGGGGGGAGTATGGCTACACCTTC. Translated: CASLWGEYGYTF.

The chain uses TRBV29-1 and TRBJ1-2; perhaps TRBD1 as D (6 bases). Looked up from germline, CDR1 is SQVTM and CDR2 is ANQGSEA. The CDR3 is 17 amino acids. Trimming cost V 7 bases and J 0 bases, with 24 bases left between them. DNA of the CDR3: TGCAGCGCGACAAGGGGAAGGACAGACTATACTAACTATGGCTACACCTTC. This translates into CSATRGRTDYTNYGYTF.

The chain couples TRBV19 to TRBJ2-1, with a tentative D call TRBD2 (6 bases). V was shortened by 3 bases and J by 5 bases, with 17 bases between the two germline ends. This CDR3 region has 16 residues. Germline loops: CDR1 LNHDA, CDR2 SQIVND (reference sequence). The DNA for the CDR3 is TGTGCCAGTAGTATCACGGGGGAAGGTCCCAACAATGAGCAGTTCTTC. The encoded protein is CASSITGEGPNNEQFF.

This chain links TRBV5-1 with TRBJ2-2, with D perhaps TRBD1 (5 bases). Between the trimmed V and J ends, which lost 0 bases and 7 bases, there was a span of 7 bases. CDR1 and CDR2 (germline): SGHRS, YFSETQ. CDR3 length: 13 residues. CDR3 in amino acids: CASSLGGVGELFF. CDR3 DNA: TGCGCCAGCAGCTTGGGGGGCGTCGGGGAGCTGTTTTTT.

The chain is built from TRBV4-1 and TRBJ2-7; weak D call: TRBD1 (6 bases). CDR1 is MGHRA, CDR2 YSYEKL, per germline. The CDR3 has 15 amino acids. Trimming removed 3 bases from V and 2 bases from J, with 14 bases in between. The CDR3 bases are TGCGCCAGCAGCCAGGACCGGGACACCACCTACGAGCAGTACTTC. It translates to CASSQDRDTTYEQYF.

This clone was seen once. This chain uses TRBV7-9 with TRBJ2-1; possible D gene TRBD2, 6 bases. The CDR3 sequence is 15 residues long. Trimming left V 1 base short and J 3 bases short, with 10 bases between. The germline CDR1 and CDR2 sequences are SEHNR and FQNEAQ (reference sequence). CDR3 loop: CASSLDGGGYNEQFF. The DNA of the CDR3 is TGTGCCAGCAGCTTAGACGGGGGAGGCTACAATGAGCAGTTCTTC.

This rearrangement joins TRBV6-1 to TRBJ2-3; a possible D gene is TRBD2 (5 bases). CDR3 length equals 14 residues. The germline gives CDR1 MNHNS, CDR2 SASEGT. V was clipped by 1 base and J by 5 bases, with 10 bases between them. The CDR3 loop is CASSEVRERDTQYF. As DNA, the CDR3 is TGTGCCAGCAGTGAAGTGAGGGAGAGAGATACGCAGTATTTT.

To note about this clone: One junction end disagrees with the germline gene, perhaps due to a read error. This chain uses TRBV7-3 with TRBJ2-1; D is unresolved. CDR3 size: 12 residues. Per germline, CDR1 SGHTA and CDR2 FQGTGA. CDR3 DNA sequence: TGTGCCAGCAGCTTAATCAACTCCCCCTTTATCTTC. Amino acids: CASSLINSPFIF.

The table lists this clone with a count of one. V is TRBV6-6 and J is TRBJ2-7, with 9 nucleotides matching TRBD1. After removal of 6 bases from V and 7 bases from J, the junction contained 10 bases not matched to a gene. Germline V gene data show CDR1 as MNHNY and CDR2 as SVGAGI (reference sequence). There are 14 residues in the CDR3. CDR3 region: CASREQGATLEQYF. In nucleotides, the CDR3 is TGTGCCAGCAGGGAACAGGGGGCTACTTTAGAGCAGTACTTC.

The CDR3 here is CASSHASGYNEQFF. The CDR3 DNA follows: TGCGCCAGCAGCCATGCTAGCGGATACAATGAGCAGTTCTTC. The rearrangement joins TRBV4-1 to TRBJ2-1, with 7 nucleotides matching TRBD2. CDR1 MGHRA and CDR2 YSYEKL come from the germline V gene. J was trimmed by 4 bases and V by 3 bases; bases with no gene match: 3. CDR3 length: 14 residues.